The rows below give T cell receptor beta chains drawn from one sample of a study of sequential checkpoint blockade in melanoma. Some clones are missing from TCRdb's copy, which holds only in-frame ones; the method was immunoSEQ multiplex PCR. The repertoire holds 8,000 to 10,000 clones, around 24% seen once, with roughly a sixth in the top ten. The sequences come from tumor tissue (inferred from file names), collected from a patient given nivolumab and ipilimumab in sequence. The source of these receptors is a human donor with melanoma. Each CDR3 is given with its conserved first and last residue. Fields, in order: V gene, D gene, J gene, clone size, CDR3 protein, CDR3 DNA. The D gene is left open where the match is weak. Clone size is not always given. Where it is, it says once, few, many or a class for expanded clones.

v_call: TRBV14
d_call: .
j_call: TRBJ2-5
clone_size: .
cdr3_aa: CASSQDGAQETQYF
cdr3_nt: TGTGCCAGCAGCCAAGACGGGGCCCAAGAGACCCAGTACTTC

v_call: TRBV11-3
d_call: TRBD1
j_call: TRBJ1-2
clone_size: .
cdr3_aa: CASSWSSGQDNYGYTF
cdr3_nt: TGTGCCAGCAGCTGGAGTTCGGGACAGGATAACTATGGCTACACCTTC

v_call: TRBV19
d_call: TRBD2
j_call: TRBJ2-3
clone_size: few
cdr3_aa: CASSAGLNTQYF
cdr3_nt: TGTGCCAGTAGTGCGGGACTAAATACGCAGTATTTT

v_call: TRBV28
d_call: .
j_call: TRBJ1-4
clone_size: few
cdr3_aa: CASSQGRTNEKLFF
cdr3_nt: TGTGCCAGCAGCCAGGGAAGGACTAATGAAAAACTGTTTTTT

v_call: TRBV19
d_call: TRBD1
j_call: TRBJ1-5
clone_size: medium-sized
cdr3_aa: CASSEVGGTGPQPQHF
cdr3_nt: TGTGCCAGTAGTGAAGTTGGGGGGACAGGGCCTCAGCCCCAGCATTTT

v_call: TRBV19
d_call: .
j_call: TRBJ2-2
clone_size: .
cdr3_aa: CASSGGAGELFF
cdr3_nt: TGTGCCAGTAGTGGAGGGGCCGGGGAGCTGTTTTTT

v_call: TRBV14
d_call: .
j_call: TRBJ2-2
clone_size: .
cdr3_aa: CASSHWAGLNTGELFF
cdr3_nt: TGTGCCAGCAGCCACTGGGCGGGGCTTAACACCGGGGAGCTGTTTTTT

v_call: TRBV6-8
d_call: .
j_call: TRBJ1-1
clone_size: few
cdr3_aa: CASSSTGWEAFF
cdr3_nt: TGTGCCAGCAGTTCGACCGGATGGGAAGCTTTCTTT

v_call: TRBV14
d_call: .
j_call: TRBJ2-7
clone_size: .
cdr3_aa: CASSPRVQRYEQYF
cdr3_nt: TGTGCCAGCAGCCCAAGAGTACAAAGGTACGAGCAGTACTTC

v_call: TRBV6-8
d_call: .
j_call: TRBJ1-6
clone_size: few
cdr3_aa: CASSLVNSPLHF
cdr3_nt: TGTGCCAGCAGTCTTGTAAATTCACCCCTCCACTTT

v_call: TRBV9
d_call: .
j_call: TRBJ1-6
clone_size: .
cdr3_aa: CASRDNGDSPLHF
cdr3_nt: TGTGCCAGCAGGGATAACGGAGATTCACCCCTCCACTTT

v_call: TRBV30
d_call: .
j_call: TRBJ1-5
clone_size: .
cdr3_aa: CAWSVRQHQPQHF
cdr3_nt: TGTGCCTGGAGTGTAAGGCAGCATCAGCCCCAGCATTTT

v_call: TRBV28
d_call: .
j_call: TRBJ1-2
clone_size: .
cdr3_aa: CASTSSGPRGLYGYTF
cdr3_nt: TGTGCCAGCACCTCCTCGGGACCGAGGGGCCTCTATGGCTACACCTTC

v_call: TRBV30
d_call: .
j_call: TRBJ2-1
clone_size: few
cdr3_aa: CAWSVDYPQQFF
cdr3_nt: TGTGCCTGGAGTGTTGACTATCCCCAGCAGTTCTTC

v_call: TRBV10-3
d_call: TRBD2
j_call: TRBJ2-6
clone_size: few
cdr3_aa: CAISESIFRVSGSASGANVLTF
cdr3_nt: TGTGCCATCAGTGAGTCGATCTTCCGGGTTAGCGGGAGTGCCTCTGGGGCCAACGTCCTGACTTTC

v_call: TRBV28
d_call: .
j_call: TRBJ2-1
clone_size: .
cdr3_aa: CASSFKGNNEQFF
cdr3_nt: TGTGCCAGCAGTTTCAAAGGCAACAATGAGCAGTTCTTC

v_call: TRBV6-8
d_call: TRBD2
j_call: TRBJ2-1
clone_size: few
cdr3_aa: CASSDPRGGDHRNEQFF
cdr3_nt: TGTGCCAGCAGTGACCCCCGCGGGGGGGACCACAGAAATGAGCAGTTCTTC

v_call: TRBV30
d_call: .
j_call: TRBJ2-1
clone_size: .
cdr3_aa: CAWTRGGGSYNEQFF
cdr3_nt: TGTGCCTGGACGAGGGGGGGTGGCTCCTACAATGAGCAGTTCTTC

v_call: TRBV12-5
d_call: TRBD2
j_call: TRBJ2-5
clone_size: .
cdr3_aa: CATGRGEETQYF
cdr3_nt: TGTGCCACAGGGCGGGGGGAAGAGACCCAGTACTTC

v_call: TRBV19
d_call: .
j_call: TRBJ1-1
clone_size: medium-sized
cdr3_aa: CASSTKGQNMNTEAFF
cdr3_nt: TGTGCCAGTAGTACCAAAGGACAGAACATGAACACTGAAGCTTTCTTT

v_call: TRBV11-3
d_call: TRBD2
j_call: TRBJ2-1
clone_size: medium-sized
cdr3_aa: CASRITSGSLGEQFF
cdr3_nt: TGTGCCAGCAGAATCACTAGCGGGAGTCTGGGTGAGCAGTTCTTC

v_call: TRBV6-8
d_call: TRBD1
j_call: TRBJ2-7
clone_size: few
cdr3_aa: CASSYGPLRTGKYF
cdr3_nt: TGTGCCAGCAGTTACGGCCCTCTAAGGACAGGGAAGTACTTC

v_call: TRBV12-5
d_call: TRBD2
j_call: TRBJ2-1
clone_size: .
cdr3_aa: CASGFELAGDEQFF
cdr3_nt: TGTGCTAGTGGTTTTGAACTAGCGGGAGATGAGCAGTTCTTC

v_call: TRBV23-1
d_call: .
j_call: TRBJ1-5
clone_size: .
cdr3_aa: CASSLRENQPQHF
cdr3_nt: TGCGCCAGCAGCTTGCGGGAGAATCAGCCCCAGCATTTT

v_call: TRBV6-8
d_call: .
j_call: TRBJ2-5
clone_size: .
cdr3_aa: CASSYSPETQYF
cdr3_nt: TGTGCCAGCAGTTACTCGCCCGAGACCCAGTACTTC

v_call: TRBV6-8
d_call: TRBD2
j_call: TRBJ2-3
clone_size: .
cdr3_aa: CASSDAGGTDTQYF
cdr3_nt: TGTGCCAGCAGTGACGCGGGGGGGACAGATACGCAGTATTTT

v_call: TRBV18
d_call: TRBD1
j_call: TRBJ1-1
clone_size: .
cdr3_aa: CASSLTTGGNTEAFF
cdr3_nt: TGTGCCAGCTCACTAACCACAGGGGGGAACACTGAAGCTTTCTTT

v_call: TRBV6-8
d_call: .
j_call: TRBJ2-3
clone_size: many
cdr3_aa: CAISPWRDSEGDTQYF
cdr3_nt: TGTGCCATCAGCCCTTGGAGGGATTCAGAAGGGGATACGCAGTATTTT

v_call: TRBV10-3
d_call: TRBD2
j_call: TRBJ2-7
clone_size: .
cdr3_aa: CASQPGLAVYEQYF
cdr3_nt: TGTGCGTCACAACCGGGACTAGCGGTTTACGAGCAGTACTTC

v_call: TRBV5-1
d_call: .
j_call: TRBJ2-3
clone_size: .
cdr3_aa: CASSLTDFSTDTQYF
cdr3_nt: TGCGCCAGCAGCTTGACCGACTTCAGCACAGATACGCAGTATTTT

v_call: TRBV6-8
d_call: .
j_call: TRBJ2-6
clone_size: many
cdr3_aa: CASSYVRAGANVLTF
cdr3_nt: TGTGCCAGCAGTTACGTTCGGGCTGGGGCCAACGTCCTGACTTTC

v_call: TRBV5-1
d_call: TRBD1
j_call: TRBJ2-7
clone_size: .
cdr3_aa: CASSSNPPGQGFEQYF
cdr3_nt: TGCGCCAGCAGCTCTAATCCTCCGGGACAGGGGTTCGAGCAGTACTTC

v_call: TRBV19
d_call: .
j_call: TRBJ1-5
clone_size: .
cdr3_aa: CASSIFLDQPQHF
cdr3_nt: TGTGCCAGTAGTATCTTCCTCGATCAGCCCCAGCATTTT

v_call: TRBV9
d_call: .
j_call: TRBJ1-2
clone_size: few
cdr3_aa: CASSVVGLYGYTF
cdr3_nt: TGTGCCAGCAGCGTAGTGGGCCTCTATGGCTACACCTTC

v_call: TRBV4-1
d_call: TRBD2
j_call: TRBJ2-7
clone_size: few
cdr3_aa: CASSQDPGLAGVAAYEQYF
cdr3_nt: TGCGCCAGCAGCCAGGATCCGGGACTAGCGGGAGTGGCTGCCTACGAGCAGTACTTC

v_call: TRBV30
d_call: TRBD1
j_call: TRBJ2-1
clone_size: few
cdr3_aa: CALRTGTGVYNEQFF
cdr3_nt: TGTGCCTTACGAACCGGGACAGGGGTATACAATGAGCAGTTCTTC

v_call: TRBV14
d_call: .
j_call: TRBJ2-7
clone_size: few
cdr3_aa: CASSQDRGSYEQYF
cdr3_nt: TGTGCCAGCAGCCAAGACAGGGGATCCTACGAGCAGTACTTC

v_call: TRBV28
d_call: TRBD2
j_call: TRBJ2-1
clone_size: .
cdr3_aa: CASTRQAGGNEQFF
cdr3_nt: TGTGCCAGCACCCGTCAGGCGGGAGGGAATGAGCAGTTCTTC

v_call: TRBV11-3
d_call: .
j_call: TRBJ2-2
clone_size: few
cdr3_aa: CASSLGLGSGELFF
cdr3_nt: TGTGCCAGCAGCTTAGGACTAGGAAGCGGGGAGCTGTTTTTT

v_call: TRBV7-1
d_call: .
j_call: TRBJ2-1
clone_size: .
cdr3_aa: CASSSDTYNEQFF
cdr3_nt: TGTGCCAGCAGCTCGGACACCTACAATGAGCAGTTCTTC

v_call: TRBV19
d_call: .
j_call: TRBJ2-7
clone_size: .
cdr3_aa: CASKTDGYEQYF
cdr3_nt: TGTGCCAGTAAGACAGACGGCTACGAGCAGTACTTC

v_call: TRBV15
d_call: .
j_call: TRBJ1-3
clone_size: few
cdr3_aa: CATYDSGTVGNTIYF
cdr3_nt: TGTGCCACCTATGATAGTGGGACGGTTGGAAACACCATATATTTT

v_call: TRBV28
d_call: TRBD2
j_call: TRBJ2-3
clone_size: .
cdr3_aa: CASRVAGGSTDTQYF
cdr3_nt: TGTGCCAGCAGGGTAGCGGGAGGAAGCACAGATACGCAGTATTTT

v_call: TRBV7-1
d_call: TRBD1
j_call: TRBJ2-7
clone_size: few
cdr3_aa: CASSLSGQRSSYEQYF
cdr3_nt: TGTGCCAGCAGCTTATCGGGACAGCGGAGCTCCTACGAGCAGTACTTC